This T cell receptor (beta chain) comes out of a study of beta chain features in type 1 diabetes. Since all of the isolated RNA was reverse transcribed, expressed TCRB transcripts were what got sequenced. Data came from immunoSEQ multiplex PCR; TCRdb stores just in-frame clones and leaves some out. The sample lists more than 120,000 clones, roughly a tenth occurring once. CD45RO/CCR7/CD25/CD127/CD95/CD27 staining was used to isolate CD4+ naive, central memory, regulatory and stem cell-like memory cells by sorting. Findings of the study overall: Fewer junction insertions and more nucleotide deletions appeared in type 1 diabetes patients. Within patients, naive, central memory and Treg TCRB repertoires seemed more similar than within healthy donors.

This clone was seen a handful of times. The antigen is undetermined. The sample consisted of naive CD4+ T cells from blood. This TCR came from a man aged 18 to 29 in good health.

The CDR3 spells CASSSQGEKLFF. The CDR3 DNA sequence: TGTGCCAGCAGCTCACAGGGGGAAAAACTGTTTTTT. The chain has TRBV7-8 and TRBJ1-4, with TRBD1 matching over 7 bases. The CDR3 length is 12 residues. The V segment lost 4 bases and the J segment 8 bases; nucleotides outside the gene matches: 1. CDR1 and CDR2 (germline): SGHVS, FQNEAQ. Complete variable domain (other parts from reference TRBV7-8 and TRBJ1-4): GAGVSQSPRYKVAKRGQDVALRCDPISGHVSLFWYQQALGQGPEFLTYFQNEAQLDKSGLPSDRFFAERPEGSVSTLKIQRTQQEDSAVYLCASSSQGEKLFFGSGTQLSVL.